The rows below give T cell receptor beta chains drawn from one sample of a study of T-cell memory formation after mild COVID-19. TCRdb processed the 5' RACE reads anew with MiXCR; each CDR3 protein has one entry. Of fewer than 200,000 distinct CDR3 sequences listed, about a fifth are singletons. Sequencing was done on a sample of PBMCs or a T cell subset sorted from them (not recorded which). The receptors were gathered from a man between 18 and 35 years old who had mild COVID-19 (a few samples of this study predate the infection). Cell type and time point are not known. The CDR3 runs from the conserved cysteine through the conserved F or W. Size is stated for part of the rows, as once, few or many counts, or as a class when the clone is expanded.

j_call,clone_size,cdr3_length,v_call,cdr3_aa
TRBJ1-5,-,12,TRBV10-2,CASSERAQPQHF
TRBJ2-7,few,14,TRBV20-1,CSARDPKGAYEQYF
TRBJ1-2,few,11,TRBV29-1,CSVLFRDGYTF
TRBJ1-1,-,15,TRBV6-1,CASSSLVVLIAEAFF
TRBJ2-5,-,14,TRBV5-5,CASSQIQGAETQYF
TRBJ2-5,many,13,TRBV29-1,CSVEVMGQKTQYF
TRBJ2-2,many,15,TRBV12-3/TRBV12-4,CASSRGGLNTGELFF
TRBJ2-2,many,13,TRBV2,CASSDRGTGELFF
TRBJ2-5,-,13,TRBV5-1,CASSFSSRETQYF
TRBJ2-1,few,14,TRBV9,CASSVGSTDNEQFF
TRBJ2-3,few,12,TRBV7-3,CASSSRFSAQYF
TRBJ2-1,few,15,TRBV20-1,CSAPHPGLVINEQFF
TRBJ1-1,-,13,TRBV20-1,CSGVGTANTEAFF
TRBJ2-2,-,15,TRBV5-6,CASSLAFGVTGELFF
TRBJ2-5,once,14,TRBV5-4,CASSLDGFQETQYF
TRBJ2-2,-,14,TRBV29-1,CSVAGGSGTGELFF
TRBJ1-1,few,14,TRBV12-3/TRBV12-4,CASRLGQQNTEAFF
TRBJ2-2,many,13,TRBV5-1,CASSFPKSGELFF
TRBJ1-2,few,12,TRBV20-1,CSARDVNYGYTF
TRBJ1-1,-,16,TRBV12-3/TRBV12-4,CASSLGTGGLNTEAFF
TRBJ1-4,-,14,TRBV27,CASSLFGSEEKLFF
TRBJ1-2,-,14,TRBV21-1,CASSKPRGKYGYTF
TRBJ2-3,few,14,TRBV7-2,CASSLRGSVDTQYF
TRBJ1-2,-,13,TRBV28,CASRSTVNYGYTF
TRBJ1-2,-,13,TRBV12-5,CASGVTGTYGYTF
TRBJ1-2,few,14,TRBV14,CASSQGRQSYGYTF
TRBJ2-2,-,16,TRBV27,CASSPHRGLSAGELFF
TRBJ2-3,-,17,TRBV11-2,CASSPRTSGGARDTQYF
TRBJ1-5,few,15,TRBV6-2/TRBV6-3,CASSSPRGSNQPQHF
TRBJ1-5,few,14,TRBV24-1,CATSGGMSNQPQHF
TRBJ2-2,few,16,TRBV12-3/TRBV12-4,CASSLAGTGNTGELFF
TRBJ2-4,-,15,TRBV7-9,CASSFEGEAKNIQYF
TRBJ2-6,-,15,TRBV15,CATRQGGGGANVLTF
TRBJ1-4,-,14,TRBV18,CASSPKSEYEKLFF
TRBJ2-3,-,18,TRBV7-2,CASSPGTAGGFSTDTQYF
TRBJ1-2,few,13,TRBV5-1,CASSNGQGGLFTF
TRBJ1-4,-,13,TRBV29-1,CSVEPQGGEKLFF
TRBJ1-4,-,16,TRBV4-3,CASSQDRRGHGEKLFF
TRBJ2-5,few,15,TRBV3-1,CASSQGWVRTETQYF
TRBJ2-2,few,12,TRBV5-1,CASSHPTGELFF
TRBJ2-2,many,15,TRBV5-5,CASSLVGLNTGELFF
TRBJ1-1,-,13,TRBV7-9,CASSEETETEAFF
TRBJ1-5,-,15,TRBV19,CASRTGGEDNQPQHF
TRBJ2-3,-,12,TRBV6-5,CASRKGTGGPYF
TRBJ2-3,-,14,TRBV11-2,CASSIGRWTDTQYF
TRBJ1-1,-,13,TRBV25-1,CASSVGVYTEAFF
TRBJ2-2,-,14,TRBV9,CASSVARVTGELFF
TRBJ1-4,-,12,TRBV19,CASSTTNEKLFF
TRBJ2-3,few,15,TRBV7-2,CASSRGQVSTDTQYF
TRBJ2-7,many,15,TRBV4-2,CASSPSLMSSYEQYF
TRBJ1-1,-,15,TRBV25-1,CASSEPQVGDTEAFF
TRBJ2-7,-,14,TRBV7-2,CASSSGQGTYEQYF
TRBJ1-2,few,15,TRBV2,CASSEEGLANYGYTF
TRBJ2-1,-,14,TRBV3-1,CASSQPDRDNEQFF